Listed below are T cell receptor beta chains from one sample, sequenced in a study of shared clonotypes between healthy human individuals. The protocol was immunoSEQ multiplex PCR, while the TCRdb copy is restricted to in-frame clones and leaves out a portion. Of approximately 2,300,000 clones in the sample, under 95% were seen once. Specimen: naive CD4+ T cells from PBMCs. Source of these receptors: a man in his late teens or twenties in good health. Some clones in this sample may be carry-over from other donors' samples. Both conserved end residues are part of each CDR3. The D gene is left open where the match is weak. Where a row states a size, it is once, few, many or the class of an expanded clone; other rows omit it.

TRBD2	TRBJ2-5	TRBV4-2	-	TGTGCCAGCAGCCAAGAAGGGGTAGCGGGAGCCCAAGAGACCCAGTACTTC	CASSQEGVAGAQETQYF
TRBD1	TRBJ1-2	TRBV11-2	-	TGTGCCAGCAGCTTGGCAGGGGGCGCATCTAACTATGGCTACACCTTC	CASSLAGGASNYGYTF
-	TRBJ2-7	TRBV27	-	TGTGCCACCCGCAAATTGACAGGGAGAGGGGGGGAGCAGTACTTC	CATRKLTGRGGEQYF
-	TRBJ2-7	TRBV18	-	TGTGCCAGCTCACCAGTGCCAGATTACGAGCAGTACTTC	CASSPVPDYEQYF
-	TRBJ1-6	TRBV30	-	TGTGCCTGGACTCCCCGTGGTTGGATGAATTCACCCCTCCACTTT	CAWTPRGWMNSPLHF
-	TRBJ2-1	TRBV10-3	-	TGTGCCAGTCGGGCGGAAAATGAGCAGTTCTTC	CASRAENEQFF
-	TRBJ1-5	TRBV16	-	TGTGCCAGCAGCCCCCACAATCAGCCCCAGCATTTT	CASSPHNQPQHF
-	TRBJ1-1	TRBV30	few	TGTGCCTGGACCCCTCCCACAGGGTTCGGAGCTTTCTTT	CAWTPPTGFGAFF
-	TRBJ1-1	TRBV20-1	few	TGCAGTGCTAGAAGACAGAGTGAAGCTTTCTTT	CSARRQSEAFF
-	TRBJ1-2	TRBV5-1	-	TGCGCCAGCAGCTTAAGACCAGTTCCTAACTATGGCTACACCTTC	CASSLRPVPNYGYTF
-	TRBJ1-2	TRBV30	-	TGTGCCTGGAATAGGGGGAACTATGGCTACACCTTC	CAWNRGNYGYTF
TRBD1	TRBJ2-7	TRBV27	-	TGTGCCAGCAGTCCCTCGACAGGGGTTGAGCAGTACTTC	CASSPSTGVEQYF
-	TRBJ2-5	TRBV28	-	TGTGCCAGCAGGGCCGGGACGCCCCAAGAGACCCAGTACTTC	CASRAGTPQETQYF
-	TRBJ2-7	TRBV29-1	-	TGCAGCGTTGGTTCCTACGAGCAGTACTTC	CSVGSYEQYF
TRBD1	TRBJ2-7	TRBV7-9	-	TGTGCCAGCAGCTTATACGGGACAGCCAGGAGAGAGCAGTACTTC	CASSLYGTARREQYF
-	TRBJ2-3	TRBV7-8	-	TGTGCCAGCAGCCCCCGTGGGGGACACACAGATACGCAGTATTTT	CASSPRGGHTDTQYF
-	TRBJ2-3	TRBV6-5	-	TGTGCCAGCAGTCAATACAGGGCTAGCACAGATACGCAGTATTTT	CASSQYRASTDTQYF
-	TRBJ1-3	TRBV18	-	TGTGCCAGCTCACCCGGGTTCTCTGGAAACACCATATATTTT	CASSPGFSGNTIYF
-	TRBJ2-5	TRBV10-2	-	TGCGCCAGCATAGGAGTCTCGCAGGGAGAGACCCAGTACTTC	CASIGVSQGETQYF
-	TRBJ2-7	TRBV11-2	-	TGTGCCAGCAGCTTCCTACCCTACGGGCAGTACTTC	CASSFLPYGQYF
TRBD2	TRBJ2-3	TRBV27	once	TGTGCCAGCAGACCCCTAGCGGGAGCTCCGGATACGCAGTATTTT	CASRPLAGAPDTQYF
TRBD1	TRBJ2-7	TRBV19	-	TGTGCCAGTAGCCGGGGACAGGGGCTTTCCTACGAGCAGTACTTC	CASSRGQGLSYEQYF